The clone carrying this TCR beta chain was detected ten times or more. Its cognate antigen is unknown. PCR was performed a second time for about 7 to 12 cycles using a sample-barcoded 5' primer and a J-beta primer mix. Each single sample gave us at least 2.5 million CDR3-containing paired-end reads. Each CDR3 protein is one row after TCRdb ran MiXCR on the 5' RACE reads. Among about 1.7 million distinct CDR3 sequences listed, 28% were seen once. Between the trimmed V and J ends, which lost 0 bases and 5 bases, there was a span of 6 bases. Germline V gene sequence: CDR1 SGHRS, CDR2 YFSETQ. The CDR3 has 13 amino acids. The data are from a study of blood T cells in healthy people across ages. Study-wide points: Getting older went along with TCR beta diversity per million T cells dropping roughly linearly.

The chain uses TRBV5-1 and TRBJ1-5; no clear D. Material for sequencing was blood. The clonotype originates from a young woman in good health. The CDR3 reads CASSLELDQPQHF. The DNA of the CDR3 is TGCGCCAGCAGCTTGGAACTCGATCAGCCCCAGCATTTT.